One sample yielded the 15 T cell receptor beta chains listed below, sequenced in a study of blood T cell repertoires in COVID-19. Assay used: immunoSEQ multiplex PCR; TCRdb lists only in-frame clones, some missing. The sample has some 120,000 clones, just under 80% seen once. The sequenced sample was peripheral blood. The receptors were gathered from a human donor in a cohort sampled during active COVID-19.

This clone was observed once. This chain uses TRBV7-2 with TRBJ2-7; 7 nucleotides agree with TRBD1. V was clipped by 2 bases and J by 5 bases; unmatched bases: 9. The CDR3 is 15 residues long. Germline V CDR1 and CDR2: SGHTA, FQGNSA. The CDR3 is CASSLSWDSRNEQYF. In nucleotides, the CDR3 is TGTGCCAGCAGCTTAAGTTGGGACAGCCGGAACGAGCAGTACTTC.

V gene TRBV12-5 combines with J gene TRBJ2-3; D might be TRBD2 (6 bases). The V gene's germline CDR1 is LGHNT and CDR2 FRNRAP. V dropped 5 bases and J dropped 1 base, with 22 bases sitting between them. The CDR3 has 18 residues. The chain's CDR3 is CASGTGLLTLNRTDTQYF. CDR3 in DNA: TGTGCTAGTGGTACGGGACTTCTTACTCTTAACCGCACAGATACGCAGTATTTT. The variable domain in full, completed from reference TRBV12-5 and TRBJ2-3, reads DARVTQTPRHKVTEMGQEVTMRCQPILGHNTVFWYRQTMMQGLELLAYFRNRAPLDDSGMPKDRFSAEMPDATLATLKIQPSEPRDSAVYFCASGTGLLTLNRTDTQYFGPGTRLTVL.

The chain uses TRBV14 and TRBJ2-5; 12 positions agree with TRBD2. This CDR3 contains 16 residues. Germline V gene lookup returns CDR1 SGHDN and CDR2 FVKESK. Trimming took 3 bases from V and 5 from J; bases not matched to a gene: 7. The CDR3 DNA reads as TGTGCCAGCAGCCAGGGGATGACTAGCGGGAGCGAGACCCAGTACTTC. As protein: CASSQGMTSGSETQYF.

V usage is TRBV6-1 and J usage is TRBJ1-2; unclear D gene. CDR3 size: 14 residues. V was shortened by 2 bases and J by 5 bases, with 12 bases between the two germline ends. Per the germline V gene, CDR1 is MNHNS and CDR2 is SASEGT. In nucleotides, the CDR3 is TGTGCCAGCAGTGAAAACCCGGGAACGTATGGCTACACCTTC. Translation: CASSENPGTYGYTF.

The chain links TRBV7-9 to TRBJ2-5; 7 bases fit TRBD1. Germline assignment: CDR1 SEHNR and CDR2 FQNEAQ (reference sequence). V shed 1 base, J shed 5 bases, and the junction held 7 bases outside the gene matches. The CDR3 extends over 15 amino acids. The CDR3 region is CASSLGTGTEETQYF. CDR3 DNA sequence: TGTGCCAGCAGCTTAGGGACAGGCACAGAGGAGACCCAGTACTTC.

This chain links TRBV7-2 with TRBJ2-1; 7 bases fit TRBD2. Germline V CDR1 and CDR2: SGHTA, FQGNSA. The V and J ends lost 5 bases and 6 bases, in that order; junction bases with no gene match: 7. The CDR3 is 14 amino acids. CDR3 region: CASSTSETGNEQFF. CDR3 DNA sequence: TGTGCCAGCAGCACTAGCGAGACGGGCAATGAGCAGTTCTTC.

This sequence joins TRBV6-2 or TRBV6-3 and TRBJ2-3; TRBD2 aligns across 8 bases. Per the germline V gene, CDR1 is MNHEY and CDR2 is SVGEGT. J was trimmed by 2 bases and V by 6 bases; bases with no gene match: 7. The length of the CDR3 is 15 residues. CDR3 residues: CASSPTSGYTDTQYF. The CDR3 DNA is TGTGCCAGCAGCCCTACTAGCGGATACACAGATACGCAGTATTTT.

The rearrangement joins TRBV30 to TRBJ1-5, with 8 bases that match TRBD1. The V and J ends lost 1 base and 6 bases, in that order; junction bases with no gene match: 2. CDR3 length: 13 amino acids. CDR1 is GTSNPN and CDR2 is SVGIG in the germline V gene (reference sequence). The DNA of the CDR3 is TGTGCCTGGAGTGAACAGGGGGGTCAGCCCCAGCATTTT. Amino acids: CAWSEQGGQPQHF.

This clone was observed a handful of times. The chain uses TRBV27 and TRBJ1-2; a weak D match, TRBD1 (6 bases). Germline V lookup: CDR1 MNHEY, CDR2 SMNVEV (reference sequence). V was trimmed by 4 bases and J by 3 bases, leaving 9 bases between them. The CDR3 contains 13 residues. The CDR3 bases are TGTGCCAGCAGTTCCAGGGGCGACTATGGCTACACCTTC. This encodes CASSSRGDYGYTF.

The rearrangement uses TRBV30 and TRBJ1-4, with 7 positions matching TRBD1. CDR3 length: 12 amino acids. V was pared by 4 bases and J by 8 bases, with 4 bases of the junction left unmatched. The germline gives CDR1 GTSNPN, CDR2 SVGIG (reference sequence). CDR3 nucleotide sequence: TGTGCCTGGAACAGGGGTTACGAAAAACTGTTTTTT. Protein sequence: CAWNRGYEKLFF.

The gene calls are TRBV7-3 and TRBJ2-3; 11 bases align to TRBD2. The trim removed 8 bases at V and 2 bases at J, leaving 6 bases unmatched. The CDR3 runs to 15 residues. Germline CDR1 and CDR2: SGHTA and FQGTGA. CDR3 DNA: TGTGCCAGCGGGATTAGCGGGAGGGACACAGATACGCAGTATTTT. It yields the protein CASGISGRDTDTQYF.

The chain is built from TRBV10-1 and TRBJ2-3; TRBD2 agrees at 13 bases. Trimming at V came to 3 bases and at J to 5 bases, leaving 11 bases not matched to a gene. This CDR3 has 18 amino acids. From germline, CDR1 is WNHNN and CDR2 SYGVQD (reference sequence). This CDR3 reads CASSDPYGLAGEIDTQYF. The CDR3 DNA reads TGCGCCAGCAGTGACCCCTACGGACTAGCGGGAGAGATAGATACGCAGTATTTT.

This clone has a single count. The chain employs TRBV28 and TRBJ2-7; TRBD2 aligns across 13 bases. This CDR3 contains 17 residues. V trimming: 10 bases; J trimming: 4 bases; junction bases outside the gene matches: 16. Germline V CDR1 and CDR2: MDHEN, SYDVKM. The CDR3 spells CAIGTSGILLHKYEQYF. The CDR3 coding sequence is TGTGCCATCGGGACTAGCGGGATTCTCCTACATAAATACGAGCAGTACTTC.

The chain joins TRBV7-9 to TRBJ2-3, with unresolved D. Germline V gene data show CDR1 as SEHNR and CDR2 as FQNEAQ (reference sequence). V lost 4 bases and J 1 base, leaving 12 bases between the germline ends. The CDR3 is made up of 15 amino acids. The CDR3 here is CASSSDGGRTDTQYF. As DNA, the CDR3 is TGTGCCAGCAGCTCCGACGGCGGCCGCACAGATACGCAGTATTTT. Based on the CDR3 plus reference TRBV7-9 and TRBJ2-3, the full variable domain is DTGVSQNPRHKITKRGQNVTFRCDPISEHNRLYWYRQTLGQGPEFLTYFQNEAQLEKSRLLSDRFSAERPKGSFSTLEIQRTEQGDSAMYLCASSSDGGRTDTQYFGPGTRLTVL.

The V call is TRBV4-2, the J call TRBJ2-5, with 11 bases fitting TRBD1. V dropped 1 base and J dropped 7; count of bases not matched to a gene: 2. The V gene's germline CDR1 is LGHNA and CDR2 YNFKEQ. The CDR3 loop spans 14 amino acids. DNA of the CDR3: TGTGCCAGCAGCCAAGGGACAGGGGGCTTGACCCAGTACTTC. It encodes CASSQGTGGLTQYF.